These T cell receptor beta chains were read from a single sample in a study of CD8+ T cells in alopecia areata. Data came from immunoSEQ multiplex PCR; TCRdb stores just in-frame clones and leaves some out. The data hold fewer than 250,000 clones, with around two fifths observed a single time. Sequenced here: CD4+ T cells sorted from blood, sampled at roughly week 36, from a patient treated with tofacitinib. These receptor sequences come from a human donor with alopecia areata. Both conserved end residues are part of each CDR3. Fields, in order: V gene, D gene, J gene, CDR3 length, clone size, CDR3 protein, CDR3 DNA. D genes are given only for firm matches. Clone size appears in some rows only: once, few, many, or a class for an expanded clone.

V gene: TRBV14; D gene: TRBD2; J gene: TRBJ2-1; CDR3 length: 15; clone size: few; CDR3 protein: CASSQALTSGPGPFF; CDR3 DNA: TGTGCCAGCAGCCAAGCCCTGACTAGCGGGCCGGGTCCGTTCTTC
V gene: TRBV5-1; D gene: TRBD2; J gene: TRBJ2-1; CDR3 length: 16; clone size: NA; CDR3 protein: CASSASTSGRAYEQFF; CDR3 DNA: TGCGCCAGCAGCGCGTCAACTAGCGGGAGGGCCTATGAGCAGTTCTTC
V gene: TRBV5-4; D gene: TRBD1; J gene: TRBJ2-5; CDR3 length: 14; clone size: few; CDR3 protein: CASSGQGEGETQYF; CDR3 DNA: TGTGCCAGCAGCGGACAGGGGGAAGGGGAGACCCAGTACTTC
V gene: TRBV5-1; D gene: NA; J gene: TRBJ1-5; CDR3 length: 14; clone size: NA; CDR3 protein: CASSLVAGDQPQHF; CDR3 DNA: TGCGCCAGCAGCTTGGTGGCAGGGGATCAGCCCCAGCATTTT
V gene: TRBV5-1; D gene: TRBD1; J gene: TRBJ2-7; CDR3 length: 15; clone size: NA; CDR3 protein: CASSLGRTGVYEQYF; CDR3 DNA: TGCGCCAGCAGCTTGGGTCGGACAGGAGTCTACGAGCAGTACTTC
V gene: TRBV27; D gene: TRBD2; J gene: TRBJ2-5; CDR3 length: 15; clone size: NA; CDR3 protein: CASRPGLAGWETQYF; CDR3 DNA: TGTGCCAGCAGACCGGGACTAGCGGGCTGGGAGACCCAGTACTTC
V gene: TRBV29-1; D gene: NA; J gene: TRBJ1-1; CDR3 length: 14; clone size: NA; CDR3 protein: CSARGGSPKPEAFF; CDR3 DNA: TGCAGCGCCCGTGGGGGGTCACCTAAACCTGAAGCTTTCTTT
V gene: TRBV29-1; D gene: NA; J gene: TRBJ2-6; CDR3 length: 16; clone size: NA; CDR3 protein: CSVETYRDSGANVLTF; CDR3 DNA: TGCAGCGTTGAGACTTACAGGGACTCTGGGGCCAACGTCCTGACTTTC
V gene: TRBV9; D gene: NA; J gene: TRBJ2-4; CDR3 length: 16; clone size: few; CDR3 protein: CASSVDPAGAKNIQYF; CDR3 DNA: TGTGCCAGCAGCGTAGATCCGGCCGGGGCCAAAAACATTCAGTACTTC
V gene: TRBV11-2; D gene: NA; J gene: TRBJ2-7; CDR3 length: 14; clone size: NA; CDR3 protein: CASSGRDFSYEQYF; CDR3 DNA: TGTGCCAGCAGCGGCCGGGACTTCTCCTACGAGCAGTACTTC
V gene: TRBV30; D gene: NA; J gene: TRBJ2-7; CDR3 length: 13; clone size: NA; CDR3 protein: CAWNVLRDYEQYF; CDR3 DNA: TGTGCCTGGAACGTACTGAGGGACTACGAGCAGTACTTC
V gene: TRBV7-2; D gene: NA; J gene: TRBJ2-1; CDR3 length: 13; clone size: NA; CDR3 protein: CASSLISRNEQFF; CDR3 DNA: TGTGCCAGCAGCTTGATTTCTCGGAATGAGCAGTTCTTC
V gene: TRBV4-3; D gene: TRBD1; J gene: TRBJ1-2; CDR3 length: 15; clone size: once; CDR3 protein: CASSQDDRGLDGYTF; CDR3 DNA: TGCGCCAGCAGCCAAGATGACAGGGGGCTGGATGGCTACACCTTC
V gene: TRBV5-1; D gene: NA; J gene: TRBJ1-2; CDR3 length: 13; clone size: once; CDR3 protein: CASSPDSNYGYTF; CDR3 DNA: TGCGCCAGCAGCCCGGACAGCAACTATGGCTACACCTTC
V gene: TRBV5-1; D gene: TRBD2; J gene: TRBJ2-5; CDR3 length: 14; clone size: NA; CDR3 protein: CASSGSGNQETQYF; CDR3 DNA: TGCGCCAGCAGCGGTAGCGGGAACCAAGAGACCCAGTACTTC
V gene: TRBV7-2; D gene: NA; J gene: TRBJ2-7; CDR3 length: 13; clone size: NA; CDR3 protein: CASSTTGVSVQYF; CDR3 DNA: TGTGCCAGCAGCACAACCGGGGTTTCTGTGCAGTACTTC
V gene: TRBV7-6; D gene: NA; J gene: TRBJ2-3; CDR3 length: 16; clone size: once; CDR3 protein: CASSPRRSSDTDTQYF; CDR3 DNA: TGTGCCAGCAGCCCGCGGAGGTCCAGCGACACAGATACGCAGTATTTT
V gene: TRBV30; D gene: NA; J gene: TRBJ1-2; CDR3 length: 13; clone size: NA; CDR3 protein: CAWSSARLQGYTF; CDR3 DNA: TGTGCCTGGAGTTCGGCCAGGTTACAAGGCTACACCTTC
V gene: TRBV19; D gene: NA; J gene: TRBJ1-1; CDR3 length: 16; clone size: NA; CDR3 protein: CASSKGDLGGGTEAFF; CDR3 DNA: TGTGCCAGTAGTAAAGGGGACCTCGGCGGCGGCACTGAAGCTTTCTTT
V gene: TRBV29-1; D gene: NA; J gene: TRBJ2-6; CDR3 length: 14; clone size: NA; CDR3 protein: CSVVSETGANVLTF; CDR3 DNA: TGCAGCGTTGTCTCAGAAACGGGGGCCAACGTCCTGACTTTC
V gene: TRBV30; D gene: NA; J gene: TRBJ1-5; CDR3 length: 14; clone size: NA; CDR3 protein: CAWSVAGLNQPQHF; CDR3 DNA: TGTGCCTGGAGTGTGGCCGGGCTCAATCAGCCCCAGCATTTT
V gene: TRBV9; D gene: NA; J gene: TRBJ2-2; CDR3 length: 14; clone size: few; CDR3 protein: CASSVEGSTGELFF; CDR3 DNA: TGTGCCAGCAGCGTAGAAGGCAGCACCGGGGAGCTGTTTTTT
V gene: TRBV6-5; D gene: TRBD2; J gene: TRBJ2-5; CDR3 length: 13; clone size: NA; CDR3 protein: CASSQGLEETQYF; CDR3 DNA: TGTGCCAGCAGTCAGGGACTAGAGGAGACCCAGTACTTC
V gene: TRBV11-2; D gene: NA; J gene: TRBJ2-5; CDR3 length: 15; clone size: NA; CDR3 protein: CASSSMDGGQETQYF; CDR3 DNA: TGTGCCAGCAGCTCAATGGACGGAGGACAAGAGACCCAGTACTTC
V gene: TRBV20-1; D gene: NA; J gene: TRBJ2-7; CDR3 length: 11; clone size: NA; CDR3 protein: CSARQNYEQYF; CDR3 DNA: TGCAGTGCTAGACAGAACTACGAGCAGTACTTC
V gene: TRBV11-2; D gene: TRBD2; J gene: TRBJ2-1; CDR3 length: 14; clone size: NA; CDR3 protein: CASNRLAGDYEQFF; CDR3 DNA: TGTGCCAGCAACAGACTAGCGGGAGACTATGAGCAGTTCTTC
V gene: TRBV5-1; D gene: NA; J gene: TRBJ2-2; CDR3 length: 14; clone size: few; CDR3 protein: CASSWAAAKGELFF; CDR3 DNA: TGCGCCAGCAGCTGGGCGGCCGCGAAAGGGGAGCTGTTTTTT
V gene: TRBV6-5; D gene: NA; J gene: TRBJ1-2; CDR3 length: 14; clone size: NA; CDR3 protein: CASSPVGGGYGYTF; CDR3 DNA: TGTGCCAGCAGTCCCGTGGGAGGGGGCTATGGCTACACCTTC
V gene: TRBV6-5; D gene: NA; J gene: TRBJ2-7; CDR3 length: 15; clone size: once; CDR3 protein: CASSYAGLSSYEQYF; CDR3 DNA: TGTGCCAGCAGTTATGCCGGGCTCTCTTCCTACGAGCAGTACTTC
V gene: TRBV20-1; D gene: NA; J gene: TRBJ1-4; CDR3 length: 11; clone size: NA; CDR3 protein: CSAGEMEKLFF; CDR3 DNA: TGCAGTGCCGGAGAGATGGAAAAACTGTTTTTT
V gene: TRBV29-1; D gene: NA; J gene: TRBJ2-7; CDR3 length: 13; clone size: NA; CDR3 protein: CSVGQATGNEQYF; CDR3 DNA: TGCAGCGTTGGCCAGGCCACGGGGAACGAGCAGTACTTC
V gene: TRBV7-2; D gene: NA; J gene: TRBJ2-3; CDR3 length: 12; clone size: NA; CDR3 protein: CASSAALRSQYF; CDR3 DNA: TGTGCCAGCAGCGCGGCGCTTCGGTCGCAGTATTTT
V gene: TRBV28; D gene: NA; J gene: TRBJ2-3; CDR3 length: 15; clone size: many; CDR3 protein: CASSPGGFSTDTQYF; CDR3 DNA: TGTGCCAGCAGCCCCGGCGGATTTAGCACAGATACGCAGTATTTT
V gene: TRBV9; D gene: NA; J gene: TRBJ1-1; CDR3 length: 16; clone size: NA; CDR3 protein: CASSSSADTPNTEAFF; CDR3 DNA: TGTGCCAGCAGCTCTTCTGCGGACACTCCGAACACTGAAGCTTTCTTT
V gene: TRBV30; D gene: NA; J gene: TRBJ1-5; CDR3 length: 14; clone size: NA; CDR3 protein: CAWSVSGLGQPQHF; CDR3 DNA: TGTGCCTGGAGTGTAAGTGGGCTCGGTCAGCCCCAGCATTTT
V gene: TRBV27; D gene: NA; J gene: TRBJ2-1; CDR3 length: 16; clone size: once; CDR3 protein: CASSLRATNSYNEQFF; CDR3 DNA: TGTGCCAGCAGTTTAAGGGCCACCAACTCCTACAATGAGCAGTTCTTC
V gene: TRBV19; D gene: TRBD2; J gene: TRBJ2-5; CDR3 length: 15; clone size: NA; CDR3 protein: CASSLRGRPWETQYF; CDR3 DNA: TGTGCCAGTAGTCTTCGCGGGAGGCCGTGGGAGACCCAGTACTTC
V gene: TRBV7-2; D gene: TRBD1; J gene: TRBJ1-3; CDR3 length: 17; clone size: many; CDR3 protein: CASSLGGQGLSGNTIYF; CDR3 DNA: TGTGCCAGCAGCTTAGGGGGACAGGGATTATCTGGAAACACCATATATTTT
V gene: TRBV27; D gene: NA; J gene: TRBJ2-4; CDR3 length: 15; clone size: NA; CDR3 protein: CASSPWGEAKNIQYF; CDR3 DNA: TGTGCCAGCAGTCCCTGGGGCGAAGCCAAAAACATTCAGTACTTC